The TCR beta chain described here comes from a study of cytomegalovirus exposure and HLA in healthy donors. Overall study findings and caveats: For cytomegalovirus status, the classifier reportedly gave diagnoses with high specificity and sensitivity.

This CDR3 comprises 15 residues. The germline CDR1 and CDR2 sequences are MNHEY and SVGAGI. After removal of 6 bases from V and 5 bases from J, the junction contained 10 bases not matched to a gene. Note on this clone: Antigen unknown.

Method: immunoSEQ multiplex PCR; TCRdb's copy keeps in-frame clones and lacks some. The sample lists 80,000 to 95,000 clones, roughly 95% occurring once. The receptor comes from a woman aged 18-29 years in good health and CMV-seronegative. This chain connects TRBV6-5 to TRBJ1-5, with TRBD1 matching over 7 bases. Sequencing used PBMCs. In DNA, the CDR3 is TGTGCCAGCAGGCTGACTCGACAGGGTTATCAGCCCCAGCATTTT. Its translation: CASRLTRQGYQPQHF.